This record covers a single T cell receptor beta chain. Its antigen remains unidentified. This record belongs to a study of PD-1 blockade in classical Hodgkin lymphoma. Findings of the study overall: Undefined causes, possibly disease activity or prior therapy, underlie the repertoire differences.

Brentuximab vedotin exposure varied, and every patient relapsed after autologous stem cell transplantation. Generated by immunoSEQ multiplex PCR, the TCRdb table keeps only in-frame clones and is missing some. This table holds 35,000 to 45,000 clones, approximately 79% found once. The length of the CDR3 is 14 residues. V lost 8 bases to trimming and J lost 0 bases, with 10 bases between them. Germline CDR1 and CDR2: SEHNR and FQNEAQ (reference sequence). The source is a human donor with classical Hodgkin lymphoma. The chain joins TRBV7-9 to TRBJ1-4; D gene ambiguous. The material sequenced was peripheral blood mononuclear cells (PBMCs), taken before the second cycle of nivolumab. The CDR3 sequence: CASGRRTTNEKLFF. CDR3 nucleotide sequence: TGTGCCAGCGGAAGACGGACAACTAATGAAAAACTGTTTTTT.